This entry features one TCR beta chain sequence. As yet, its antigen is unknown. These data originate in a study of cytomegalovirus exposure and HLA in healthy donors. For the study at large: An earlier analysis identified 120 million or so unique TCR beta sequences in about 180 million T cells. As released early, the data held 65 million to 90 million unique TCRs from HLA-typed donors.

Researchers ran the PCR with 60 Vbeta and 13 Jbeta primers. The table came from immunoSEQ multiplex PCR; TCRdb's copy has only in-frame clones and leaves some out. Of about 36,000 clones in the sample, roughly 69% were seen once. Study-wide results and limits: TCR beta chains associated with HLA were, in a later analysis, more clonally expanded than equally common others.

Trimming pared 2 bases from V and 6 bases from J, leaving 7 bases between. CDR3 length equals 13 residues. Germline CDR1 reads SGHAT; CDR2 reads FQNNGV. The specimen sequenced was PBMCs. This clonotype originated in a man aged 25 to 40 in good health and CMV-seronegative. This chain uses TRBV11-2 with TRBJ2-2; D gene uncertain. CDR3 sequence (DNA): TGTGCCAGCAGCTTAAACGTAGCCGGGGAGCTGTTTTTT. It translates to CASSLNVAGELFF.